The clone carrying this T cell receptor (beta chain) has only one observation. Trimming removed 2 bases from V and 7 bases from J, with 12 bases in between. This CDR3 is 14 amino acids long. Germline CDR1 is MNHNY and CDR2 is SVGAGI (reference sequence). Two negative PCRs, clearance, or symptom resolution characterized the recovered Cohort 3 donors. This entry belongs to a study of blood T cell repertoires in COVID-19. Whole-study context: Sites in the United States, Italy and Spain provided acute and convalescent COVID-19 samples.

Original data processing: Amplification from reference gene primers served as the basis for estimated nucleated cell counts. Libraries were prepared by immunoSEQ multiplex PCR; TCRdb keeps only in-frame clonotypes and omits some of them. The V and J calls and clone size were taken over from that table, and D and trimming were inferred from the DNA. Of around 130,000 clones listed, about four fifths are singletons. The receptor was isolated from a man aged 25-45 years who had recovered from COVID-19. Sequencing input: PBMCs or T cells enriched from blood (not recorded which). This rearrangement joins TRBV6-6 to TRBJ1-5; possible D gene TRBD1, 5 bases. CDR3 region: CASSYTPGGQPQHF. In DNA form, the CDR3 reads TGTGCCAGCAGTTACACCCCCGGGGGGCAGCCCCAGCATTTT.